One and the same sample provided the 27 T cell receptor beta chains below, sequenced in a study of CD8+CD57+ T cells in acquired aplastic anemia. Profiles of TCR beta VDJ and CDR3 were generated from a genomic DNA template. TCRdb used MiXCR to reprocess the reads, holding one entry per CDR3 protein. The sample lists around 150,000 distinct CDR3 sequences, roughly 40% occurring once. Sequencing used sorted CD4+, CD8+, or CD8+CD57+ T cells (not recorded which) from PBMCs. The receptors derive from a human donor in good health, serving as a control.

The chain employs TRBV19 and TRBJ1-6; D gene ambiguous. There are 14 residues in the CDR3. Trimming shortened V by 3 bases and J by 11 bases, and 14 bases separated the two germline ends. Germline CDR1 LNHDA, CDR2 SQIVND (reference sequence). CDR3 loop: CASSIARSTTPLHF. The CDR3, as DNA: TGTGCCAGTAGTATCGCCAGGTCGACGACACCCCTCCACTTT.

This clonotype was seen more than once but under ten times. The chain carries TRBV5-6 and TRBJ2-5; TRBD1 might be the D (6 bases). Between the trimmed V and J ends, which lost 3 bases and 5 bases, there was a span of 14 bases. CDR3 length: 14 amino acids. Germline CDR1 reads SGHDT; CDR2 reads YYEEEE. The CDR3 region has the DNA TGTGCCAGCAGCTCGACCCGAAGGGGGGAGACCCAGTACTTC. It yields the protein CASSSTRRGETQYF.

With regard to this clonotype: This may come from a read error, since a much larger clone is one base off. The DNA for the CDR3 is TGCAGTGTAGCTTCGAGGGTCCTGGGGACTGAAGCTTTCTTT. Protein product: CSVASRVLGTEAFF. The chain joins TRBV20-1 to TRBJ1-1; no clear D. This CDR3 comprises 14 residues. The germline CDR1 and CDR2 sequences are DFQATT and SNEGSKA (reference sequence). V was shortened by 7 bases and J by 5 bases, with 20 bases between the two germline ends.

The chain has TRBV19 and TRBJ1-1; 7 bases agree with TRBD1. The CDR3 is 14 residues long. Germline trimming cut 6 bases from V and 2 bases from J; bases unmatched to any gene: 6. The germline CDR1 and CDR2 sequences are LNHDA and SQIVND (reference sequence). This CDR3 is CASRMTGSNTEAFF. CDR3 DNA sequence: TGTGCCAGTAGGATGACAGGGAGTAACACTGAAGCTTTCTTT.

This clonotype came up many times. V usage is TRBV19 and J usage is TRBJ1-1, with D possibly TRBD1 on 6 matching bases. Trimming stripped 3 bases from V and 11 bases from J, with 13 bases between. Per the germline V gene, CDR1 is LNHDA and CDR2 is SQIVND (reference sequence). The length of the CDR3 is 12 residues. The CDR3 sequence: CASSIKQGWAFF. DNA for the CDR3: TGTGCCAGTAGTATTAAACAGGGATGGGCTTTCTTT.

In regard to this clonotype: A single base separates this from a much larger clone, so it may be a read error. The CDR3 DNA sequence: TGCGCCAGCAGACAGCAGGGGGCCACTGAAGCTTCCTTT. Protein: CASRQQGATEASF. J is TRBJ1-1 and V is TRBV5-1; 8 nucleotides agree with TRBD1. The CDR3 is made up of 13 amino acids. Germline loops: CDR1 SGHRS, CDR2 YFSETQ. The whole variable domain, filled in from reference TRBV5-1 and TRBJ1-1, reads KAGVTQTPRYLIKTRGQQVTLSCSPISGHRSVSWYQQTPGQGLQFLFEYFSETQRNKGNFPGRFSGRQFSNSRSEMNVSTLELGDSALYLCASRQQGATEASFGQGTRLTVV.

The CDR3 nucleotides are TGTGCCAGCAGCTTAAGTGGGACAGGGCTAGGGGATACGCAGTATTTT. Protein product: CASSLSGTGLGDTQYF. The genes are TRBV7-3 and TRBJ2-3; 9 bases line up with TRBD1. The junction had 8 bases not matched to a gene; V was cut back by 1 base and J by 6 bases. Germline loops: CDR1 SGHTA, CDR2 FQGTGA. The CDR3 sequence is 16 residues long.

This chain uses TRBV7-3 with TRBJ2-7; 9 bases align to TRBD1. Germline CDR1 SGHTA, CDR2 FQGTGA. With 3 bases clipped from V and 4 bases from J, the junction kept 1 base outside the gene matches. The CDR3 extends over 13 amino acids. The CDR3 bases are TGTGCCAGCAGCTTTGGACAGGGGTACGAGCAGTACTTC. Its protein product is CASSFGQGYEQYF.

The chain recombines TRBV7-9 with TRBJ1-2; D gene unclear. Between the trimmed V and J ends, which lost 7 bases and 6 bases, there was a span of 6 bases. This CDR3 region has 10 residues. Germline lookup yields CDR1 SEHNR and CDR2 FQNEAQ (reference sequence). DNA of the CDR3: TGTGCCAGCATTCGTAATGGCTACACCTTC. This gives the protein CASIRNGYTF. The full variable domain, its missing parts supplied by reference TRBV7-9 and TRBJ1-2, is DTGVSQNPRHKITKRGQNVTFRCDPISEHNRLYWYRQTLGQGPEFLTYFQNEAQLEKSRLLSDRFSAERPKGSFSTLEIQRTEQGDSAMYLCASIRNGYTFGSGTRLTVV.

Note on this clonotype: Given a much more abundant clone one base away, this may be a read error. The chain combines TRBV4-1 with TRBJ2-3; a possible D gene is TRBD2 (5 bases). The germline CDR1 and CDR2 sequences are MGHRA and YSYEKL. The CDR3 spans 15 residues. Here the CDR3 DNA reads TGCGCCAGCAGCCTAGACTACCCCCGCACAGATATGCAGTATTTT. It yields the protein CASSLDYPRTDMQYF.

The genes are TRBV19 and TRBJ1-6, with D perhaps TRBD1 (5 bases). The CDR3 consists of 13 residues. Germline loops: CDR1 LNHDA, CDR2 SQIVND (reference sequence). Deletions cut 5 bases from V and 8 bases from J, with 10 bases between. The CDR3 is CASSAGGDSPLHF. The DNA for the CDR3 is TGTGCCAGTAGTGCGGGGGGGGATTCACCCCTCCACTTT.

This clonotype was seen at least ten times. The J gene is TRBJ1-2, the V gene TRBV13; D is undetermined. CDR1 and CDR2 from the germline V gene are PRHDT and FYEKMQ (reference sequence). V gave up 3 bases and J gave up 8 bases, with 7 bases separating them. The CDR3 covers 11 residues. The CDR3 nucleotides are TGTGCCAGCAGCTTCGAAGCCGGCTACACCTTC. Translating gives CASSFEAGYTF.

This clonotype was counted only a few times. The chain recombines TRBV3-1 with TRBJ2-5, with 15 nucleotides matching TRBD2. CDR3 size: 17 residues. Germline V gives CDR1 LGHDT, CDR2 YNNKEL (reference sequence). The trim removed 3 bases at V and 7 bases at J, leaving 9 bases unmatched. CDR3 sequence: CASSHPGLAGGRGTQYF. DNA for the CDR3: TGTGCCAGCAGCCACCCAGGACTAGCGGGGGGGCGGGGGACCCAGTACTTC.

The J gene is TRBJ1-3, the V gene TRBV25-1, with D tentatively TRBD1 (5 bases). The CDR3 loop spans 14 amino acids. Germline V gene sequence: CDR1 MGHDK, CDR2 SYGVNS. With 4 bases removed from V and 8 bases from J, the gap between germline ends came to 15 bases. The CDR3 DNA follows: TGTGCCAGCAGTGGATGGGGAACAGGACACACCATATATTTT. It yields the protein CASSGWGTGHTIYF.

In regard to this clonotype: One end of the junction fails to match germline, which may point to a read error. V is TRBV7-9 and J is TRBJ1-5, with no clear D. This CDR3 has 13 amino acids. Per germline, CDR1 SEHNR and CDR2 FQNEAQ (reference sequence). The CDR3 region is CASSPPGNQPQHF. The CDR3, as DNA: TGTGCCAGCAGCCCCCCTGGCAATCAGCCCCAGCACTTT.

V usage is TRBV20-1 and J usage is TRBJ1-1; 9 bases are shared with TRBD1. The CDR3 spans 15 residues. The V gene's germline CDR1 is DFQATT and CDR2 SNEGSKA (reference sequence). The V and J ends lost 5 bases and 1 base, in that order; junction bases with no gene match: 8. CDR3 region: CSAGKPGQGNTEAFF. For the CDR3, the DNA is TGCAGTGCTGGAAAACCGGGACAGGGGAACACTGAAGCTTTCTTT.

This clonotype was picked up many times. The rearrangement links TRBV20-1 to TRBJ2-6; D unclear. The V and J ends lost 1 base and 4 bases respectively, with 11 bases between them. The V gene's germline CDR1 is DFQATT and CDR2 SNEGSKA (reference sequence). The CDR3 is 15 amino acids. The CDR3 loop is CSARAIVGGANVLTF. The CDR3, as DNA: TGCAGTGCTAGAGCAATAGTGGGGGGGGCCAACGTCCTGACTTTC.

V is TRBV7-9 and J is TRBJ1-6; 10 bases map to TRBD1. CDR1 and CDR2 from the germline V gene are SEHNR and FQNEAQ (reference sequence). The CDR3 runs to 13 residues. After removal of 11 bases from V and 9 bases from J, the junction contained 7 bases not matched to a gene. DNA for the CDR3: TGTGCCTACGGGACAGGGGTTGGTTCACCCCTCCACTTT. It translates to CAYGTGVGSPLHF.

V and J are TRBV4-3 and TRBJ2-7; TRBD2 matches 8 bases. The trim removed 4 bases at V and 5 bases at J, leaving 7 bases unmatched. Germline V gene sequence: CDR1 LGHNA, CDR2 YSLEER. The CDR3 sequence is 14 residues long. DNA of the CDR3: TGCGCCAGCAGCCCCGGAGCGGGAGAGGACGAGCAGTACGTC. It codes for CASSPGAGEDEQYV.

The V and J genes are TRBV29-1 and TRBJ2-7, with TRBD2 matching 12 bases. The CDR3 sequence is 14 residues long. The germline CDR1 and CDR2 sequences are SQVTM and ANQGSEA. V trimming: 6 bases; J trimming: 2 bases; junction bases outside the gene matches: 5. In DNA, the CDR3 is TGCAGCGTGCGTCTAGCGGGGGGGACCTACGAGCAGTACTTC. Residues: CSVRLAGGTYEQYF.

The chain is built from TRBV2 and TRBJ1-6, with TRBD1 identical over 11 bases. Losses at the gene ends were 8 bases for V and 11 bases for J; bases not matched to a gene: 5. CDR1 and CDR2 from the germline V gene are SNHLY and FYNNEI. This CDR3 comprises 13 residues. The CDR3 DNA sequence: TGTGCCAGCTCCGGGACAGGGGGTACACCCCTCCACTTT. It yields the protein CASSGTGGTPLHF.

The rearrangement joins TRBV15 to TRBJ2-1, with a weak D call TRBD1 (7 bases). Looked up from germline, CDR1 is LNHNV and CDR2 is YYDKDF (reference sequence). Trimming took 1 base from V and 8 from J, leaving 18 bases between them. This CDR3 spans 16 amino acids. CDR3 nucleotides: TGTGCCACCAGCAGAGCAGGGGGGCGCGGAGGCTATGAGCAGTTCTTC. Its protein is CATSRAGGRGGYEQFF.

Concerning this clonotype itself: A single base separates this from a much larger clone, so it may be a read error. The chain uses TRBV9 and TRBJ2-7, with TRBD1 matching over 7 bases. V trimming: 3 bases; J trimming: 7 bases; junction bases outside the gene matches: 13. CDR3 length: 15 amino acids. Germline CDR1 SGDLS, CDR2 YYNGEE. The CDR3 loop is CASSETGDTYNEQYF. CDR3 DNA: TGTGCCAGCAGCGAAACAGGGGATACTTACAATGAGCAGTACTTC. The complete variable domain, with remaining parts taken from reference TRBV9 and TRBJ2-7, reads DSGVTQTPKHLITATGQRVTLRCSPRSGDLSVYWYQQSLDQGLQFLIQYYNGEERAKGNILERFSAQQFPDLHSELNLSSLELGDSALYFCASSETGDTYNEQYFGPGTRLTVT.

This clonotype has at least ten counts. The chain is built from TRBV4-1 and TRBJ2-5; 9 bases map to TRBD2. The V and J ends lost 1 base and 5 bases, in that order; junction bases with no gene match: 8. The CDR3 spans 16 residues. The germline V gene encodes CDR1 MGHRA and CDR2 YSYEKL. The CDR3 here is CASSQVVIAGVETQYF. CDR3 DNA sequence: TGCGCCAGCAGCCAAGTAGTCATAGCGGGAGTGGAGACCCAGTACTTC.

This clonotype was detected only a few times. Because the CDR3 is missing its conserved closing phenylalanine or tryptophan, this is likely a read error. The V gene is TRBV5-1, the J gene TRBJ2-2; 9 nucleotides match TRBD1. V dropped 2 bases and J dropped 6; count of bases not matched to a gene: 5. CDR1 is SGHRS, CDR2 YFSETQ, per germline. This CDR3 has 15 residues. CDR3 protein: CASSLGQGRAGELFY. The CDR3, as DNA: TGCGCCAGCAGCTTAGGACAGGGGAGGGCCGGGGAGCTGTTTTAT.

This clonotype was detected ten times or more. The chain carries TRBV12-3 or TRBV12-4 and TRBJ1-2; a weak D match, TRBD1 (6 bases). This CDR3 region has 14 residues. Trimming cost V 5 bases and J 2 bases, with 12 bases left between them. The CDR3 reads CASSTDRINYGYTF. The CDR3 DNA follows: TGTGCCAGCAGTACAGACAGGATCAACTATGGCTACACCTTC.

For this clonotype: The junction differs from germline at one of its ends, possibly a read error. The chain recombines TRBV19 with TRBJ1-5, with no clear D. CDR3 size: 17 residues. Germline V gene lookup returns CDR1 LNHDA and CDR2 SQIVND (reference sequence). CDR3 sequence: CASSIVPNRLGNQPQHF. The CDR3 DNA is TGTGCCAGTAGTATAGTTCCTAATCGGCTTGGCAACCAGCCCCAGCATTTT.